Following are 8 T cell receptor beta chains from one sample sequenced in a study of CD8 T cells in Susac syndrome. Random hexamers primed reverse transcription of about 0.5 to 1 ug RNA. TCRdb ran MiXCR on the immunoSEQ multiplex PCR reads and lists one entry per CDR3 protein. The top ten clones hold over 0.095% of a sample with hundreds of thousands of distinct CDR3 sequences, 80% to 90% of them seen once. Sequencing was carried out using CD8+ T cells from PBMCs. Receptor source: a human donor with multiple sclerosis.

This clonotype was observed a handful of times. V gene TRBV19 combines with J gene TRBJ1-1; no definite D call. Germline V CDR1 and CDR2: LNHDA, SQIVND (reference sequence). The CDR3 is made up of 12 amino acids. Trimming removed 8 bases from V and 3 bases from J, with 10 bases in between. This chain's CDR3 is CASSSGYTEAFF. The CDR3 DNA reads TGTGCCAGTTCGTCAGGATACACTGAAGCTTTCTTT.

The chain couples TRBV7-9 to TRBJ2-7; D is ambiguous. Trimming left V 8 bases short and J 4 bases short, with 15 bases between. The V gene's germline CDR1 is SEHNR and CDR2 FQNEAQ (reference sequence). This CDR3 spans 13 amino acids. CDR3 nucleotides: TGTGCCAGCGGCTACTCCGGAGAGTACGAGCAGTACTTC. This encodes CASGYSGEYEQYF.

Details on this clonotype: Compared with germline, one end of the junction differs, possibly owing to a read error. V is TRBV7-7 and J is TRBJ2-7; D is ambiguous. Germline V gene data show CDR1 as SSHAT and CDR2 as FNYEAQ (reference sequence). The CDR3 loop spans 14 amino acids. CDR3 nucleotides: TGTGCTAGCAGCTTAGTACCCAACTCCTACGGGCAGTACTTC. Its protein product is CASSLVPNSYGQYF. Complete variable domain (other parts from reference TRBV7-7 and TRBJ2-7): GAGVSQSPRYKVTKRGQDVTLRCDPISSHATLYWYQQALGQGPEFLTYFNYEAQPDKSGLPSDRFSAERPEGSISTLTIQRTEQRDSAMYRCASSLVPNSYGQYFGPGTRLTVT.

The gene calls are TRBV27 and TRBJ2-2, with D possibly TRBD1 on 5 matching bases. This CDR3 has 15 residues. Germline V CDR1 and CDR2: MNHEY, SMNVEV (reference sequence). V was cut by 0 bases and J by 2 bases, with 7 bases left in between. CDR3 protein: CASSLSGENTGELFF. As DNA, the CDR3 is TGTGCCAGCAGTTTATCAGGGGAAAACACCGGGGAGCTGTTTTTT.

V and J are TRBV7-3 and TRBJ2-1; 12 bases fit TRBD2. Trimming removed 3 bases from V and 9 bases from J; junction bases left unmatched: 9. The CDR3 contains 16 residues. The germline V gene encodes CDR1 SGHTA and CDR2 FQGTGA. CDR3 bases: TGTGCCAGCAGCTTTCAACTAGCGGGAGGTGAGGGTGAGCAGTTCTTC. Translation: CASSFQLAGGEGEQFF.

The rearrangement joins TRBV27 to TRBJ2-7; D remains unclear. The CDR3 runs 14 residues. Trimming removed 2 bases at V and 0 bases at J, with 8 bases between. The germline V gene encodes CDR1 MNHEY and CDR2 SMNVEV (reference sequence). The CDR3 sequence is CASSLGFSSYEQYF. CDR3 bases: TGTGCCAGCAGTTTAGGGTTCAGCTCCTACGAGCAGTACTTC.

V gene TRBV14 combines with J gene TRBJ2-4; D is ambiguous. The V and J ends lost 4 bases and 6 bases respectively, with 10 bases between them. The germline gives CDR1 SGHDN, CDR2 FVKESK. CDR3 length: 13 amino acids. This chain's CDR3 is CASSLTDPNIQYF. In nucleotides, the CDR3 is TGTGCCAGCAGCCTAACAGACCCAAACATTCAGTACTTC.

The chain recombines TRBV12-3 or TRBV12-4 with TRBJ1-2; TRBD1 is a possible D gene (6 bases). Trimming took off 5 bases at V and 6 bases at J, with 19 bases between the two ends. The CDR3 covers 15 residues. CDR3 nucleotide sequence: TGTGCCAGCAGTCCACTGACAGGTTCAATAGATGGCTACACCTTC. Translating gives CASSPLTGSIDGYTF.